One sample yielded the 10 T cell receptor beta chains listed below, sequenced in a study of T-cell memory formation after mild COVID-19. TCRdb reanalysed the 5' RACE reads using MiXCR and keeps one entry per CDR3 protein. The data hold under 300,000 distinct CDR3 sequences, with roughly 18% observed a single time. Input material: PBMCs or a T cell subset sorted from them (not recorded which). Receptor source: a man in his late teens or twenties who had mild COVID-19 (a few samples of this study predate the infection). Cell type and time point are not known.

This sequence joins TRBV6-6 and TRBJ1-4; weak D call: TRBD1 (5 bases). The CDR3 spans 13 residues. Germline-derived CDR1 and CDR2 are MNHNY and SVGAGI (reference sequence). Trimming stripped 10 bases from V and 5 bases from J, with 14 bases between. The CDR3 nucleotides are TGTGCCACCTCGGTGGGGGGGAATGAAAAACTGTTTTTT. This codes for CATSVGGNEKLFF.

This clonotype was picked up a small number of times. The genes are TRBV12-3 or TRBV12-4 and TRBJ2-3; no clear D. V was cut by 3 bases and J by 4 bases, with 11 bases left in between. The CDR3 consists of 14 residues. CDR3 sequence reads: CASSFWGGADTQYF. CDR3 bases: TGTGCCAGCAGTTTTTGGGGTGGCGCAGATACGCAGTATTTT.

This clonotype was counted a few times. The chain combines TRBV15 with TRBJ1-2, with D possibly being TRBD1 (6 bases). Germline-derived CDR1 and CDR2 are LNHNV and YYDKDF (reference sequence). Trimming stripped 1 base from V and 0 bases from J, with 9 bases between. This CDR3 is built from 15 residues. The CDR3 sequence is CATSRGDTPNYGYTF. The DNA of the CDR3 is TGTGCCACCAGCAGAGGGGACACGCCTAACTATGGCTACACCTTC. Combining the CDR3 with reference TRBV15 and TRBJ1-2 gives the whole variable domain DAMVIQNPRYQVTQFGKPVTLSCSQTLNHNVMYWYQQKSSQAPKLLFHYYDKDFNNEADTPDNFQSRRPNTSFCFLDIRSPGLGDTAMYLCATSRGDTPNYGYTFGSGTRLTVV.

The sample holds a few counts of this clonotype. V is TRBV20-1 and J is TRBJ1-1; D gene ambiguous. This CDR3 has 12 residues. Germline V gene lookup returns CDR1 DFQATT and CDR2 SNEGSKA (reference sequence). V was pared by 2 bases and J by 4 bases, with 8 bases between. The CDR3 is CSARKVRTEAFF. CDR3 coding DNA: TGCAGTGCTAGAAAGGTCCGCACTGAAGCTTTCTTT.

This chain connects TRBV10-2 to TRBJ2-1; TRBD2 matches at 9 bases. V trimming: 6 bases; J trimming: 7 bases; junction bases outside the gene matches: 7. The CDR3 sequence is 14 residues long. CDR1 is WSHSY, CDR2 SAAADI, per germline. The chain's CDR3 is CASSKAGGMNEQFF. CDR3 bases: TGCGCCAGCAGCAAAGCGGGGGGTATGAATGAGCAGTTCTTC.

This chain uses TRBV20-1 with TRBJ2-1; 7 bases map to TRBD2. Germline V CDR1 and CDR2: DFQATT, SNEGSKA (reference sequence). J lost 4 bases, V lost 6 bases, and 9 bases had no gene match. The CDR3 loop spans 14 amino acids. The CDR3 loop reads CSAASRGYYNEQFF. The CDR3 coding sequence is TGCAGTGCCGCTTCGCGGGGGTATTACAATGAGCAGTTCTTC.

This chain joins TRBV4-1 and TRBJ2-2, with TRBD1 matching over 11 bases. Germline V lookup: CDR1 MGHRA, CDR2 YSYEKL. The CDR3 extends over 17 amino acids. V lost 4 bases and J lost 3; bases outside the gene matches: 7. In DNA, the CDR3 is TGCGCCAGCAGCCGAGAGGACAGGGGGCCTTACACCGGGGAGCTGTTTTTT. Translating it yields CASSREDRGPYTGELFF.

This chain joins TRBV2 and TRBJ2-3; 13 bases are a match to TRBD2. The CDR3 totals 16 residues. Germline V gene lookup returns CDR1 SNHLY and CDR2 FYNNEI. V was pared by 6 bases and J by 3 bases, with 6 bases of the junction left unmatched. The CDR3 reads CASRVGLAGETDTQYF. DNA of the CDR3: TGTGCCAGCAGAGTTGGACTAGCGGGGGAGACAGATACGCAGTATTTT. The whole variable domain, remainder taken from reference TRBV2 and TRBJ2-3, is EPEVTQTPSHQVTQMGQEVILRCVPISNHLYFYWYRQILGQKVEFLVSFYNNEISEKSEIFDDQFSVERPDGSNFTLKIRSTKLEDSAMYFCASRVGLAGETDTQYFGPGTRLTVL.

This clonotype came up a few times. This chain links TRBV5-1 with TRBJ1-2; possible D gene TRBD1, 5 bases. CDR1 is SGHRS and CDR2 is YFSETQ in the germline V gene. This CDR3 has 14 residues. With 0 bases removed from V and 5 bases from J, the gap between germline ends came to 11 bases. As DNA, the CDR3 is TGCGCCAGCAGCTTGGCGGGATGGGGGTATGGCTACACCTTC. Its protein product is CASSLAGWGYGYTF.

J is TRBJ1-2 and V is TRBV6-2 or TRBV6-3, with D perhaps TRBD1 (6 bases). CDR3 length equals 13 residues. Germline V gene sequence: CDR1 MNHEY, CDR2 SVGEGT. V was pared by 0 bases and J by 4 bases, with 6 bases between. CDR3 DNA: TGTGCCAGCAGTTACTCGGACAGCTATGGCTACACCTTC. As protein: CASSYSDSYGYTF.